Shown below are 30 T cell receptor beta chains from a single sample sequenced in a study of blood T cell repertoires in COVID-19. The protocol was immunoSEQ multiplex PCR, while the TCRdb copy is restricted to in-frame clones and leaves out a portion. The data contain a few hundred thousand clones, around 82% of them seen just once; the ten biggest clones take up 3.4%. Material for sequencing was PBMCs or T cells enriched from blood (not recorded which). These receptors were taken from a man aged 45-65 years who had recovered from COVID-19.

The chain joins TRBV15 to TRBJ2-5; TRBD2 is a possible D gene (7 bases). Trimming removed 5 bases from V and 7 bases from J, with 14 bases in between. This CDR3 is built from 13 residues. Germline CDR1 LNHNV, CDR2 YYDKDF (reference sequence). CDR3 sequence reads: CATSEGGAGTQYF. CDR3 DNA: TGTGCCACCAGCGAAGGGGGGGCAGGGACCCAGTACTTC.

V usage is TRBV28 and J usage is TRBJ1-2, with 9 bases aligning to TRBD1. The CDR3 covers 17 residues. Germline values: CDR1 MDHEN, CDR2 SYDVKM. The V gene end was trimmed by 6 bases and the J gene end by 6 bases; junction bases not matched to a gene: 17. The chain's CDR3 is CASSPAGTGWSSDGYTF. DNA of the CDR3: TGTGCCAGCAGCCCCGCCGGGACAGGGTGGTCTTCGGATGGCTACACCTTC.

The chain carries TRBV2 and TRBJ1-5; D uncertain. The germline gives CDR1 SNHLY, CDR2 FYNNEI. The CDR3 has 13 residues. V dropped 4 bases and J dropped 3 bases, with 7 bases sitting between them. Here the CDR3 DNA reads TGTGCCAGCAGTGCCGGGTACAATCAGCCCCAGCATTTT. It translates to CASSAGYNQPQHF.

This clone was found a few times. V is TRBV5-8 and J is TRBJ1-2; a weak D match, TRBD1 (5 bases). Germline V gene lookup returns CDR1 SGHTS and CDR2 YDEGEE. The length of the CDR3 is 14 residues. Deletions cut 6 bases from V and 8 bases from J, with 20 bases between. CDR3 in DNA: TGTGCCAGCACCCTTAGCGGGACTCCCGCGGGCTACACCTTC. It encodes CASTLSGTPAGYTF.

The chain links TRBV5-1 to TRBJ2-3; TRBD2 agrees at 8 bases. CDR3 length equals 16 residues. After removal of 0 bases from V and 2 bases from J, the junction contained 5 bases not matched to a gene. CDR1 and CDR2 from the germline V gene are SGHRS and YFSETQ. CDR3 sequence (DNA): TGCGCCAGCAGCTTGGGAATGCGGGGGGACACAGATACGCAGTATTTT. As protein: CASSLGMRGDTDTQYF.

The V gene is TRBV14, the J gene TRBJ2-1; no firm D call. Looked up from germline, CDR1 is SGHDN and CDR2 is FVKESK. The germline V and J ends were trimmed by 0 bases and 0 bases, with 9 bases remaining between them. This CDR3 has 16 residues. Written as DNA, the CDR3 is TGTGCCAGCAGCCAAGACCTCCCGAGCTCCTACAATGAGCAGTTCTTC. Amino acid sequence: CASSQDLPSSYNEQFF.

The gene calls are TRBV28 and TRBJ2-5; TRBD2 might be the D (5 bases). The length of the CDR3 is 13 residues. The V end lost 7 bases, the J end lost 5 bases, and 14 bases lay between the germline ends. Germline V lookup: CDR1 MDHEN, CDR2 SYDVKM. The CDR3 here is CASKEGGRETQYF. DNA for the CDR3: TGTGCCAGCAAAGAGGGTGGGCGGGAGACCCAGTACTTC.

This chain uses TRBV4-2 with TRBJ1-4; TRBD1 agrees at 7 bases. Germline trimming cut 0 bases from V and 4 bases from J; bases unmatched to any gene: 14. This CDR3 region has 19 residues. Germline assignment: CDR1 LGHNA and CDR2 YNFKEQ. The CDR3 DNA reads as TGTGCCAGCAGCCAAGATCATGGGGACAGACGTCCCATTAATGAAAAACTGTTTTTT. Translation gives CASSQDHGDRRPINEKLFF.

This chain links TRBV27 with TRBJ1-4; D gene unclear. Trimming shortened V by 6 bases and J by 8 bases, and 7 bases separated the two germline ends. This CDR3 has 11 amino acids. Germline V gene lookup returns CDR1 MNHEY and CDR2 SMNVEV (reference sequence). CDR3 in amino acids: CASRRGEKLFF. In DNA, the CDR3 is TGTGCCAGCAGACGCGGGGAAAAACTGTTTTTT.

This chain joins TRBV30 and TRBJ2-2; a possible D gene is TRBD2 (7 bases). Germline V gene data show CDR1 as GTSNPN and CDR2 as SVGIG (reference sequence). The CDR3 covers 13 residues. Trimming pared 4 bases from V and 5 bases from J, leaving 11 bases between. The CDR3 DNA follows: TGTGCCTGGAACAGGGAGGGTACCGGGGAGCTGTTTTTT. This translates into CAWNREGTGELFF.

The chain couples TRBV5-6 to TRBJ1-1, with D tentatively TRBD1 (6 bases). V was cut by 5 bases and J by 3 bases, with 14 bases left in between. In germline, CDR1 is SGHDT, CDR2 YYEEEE. CDR3 length: 14 residues. Written as DNA, the CDR3 is TGTGCCAGCAGATCCTACAGGGTCCACACTGAAGCTTTCTTT. This translates into CASRSYRVHTEAFF.

The V gene is TRBV9, the J gene TRBJ1-4, with TRBD1 matching 7 bases. The junction had 1 base not matched to a gene; V was cut back by 0 bases and J by 2 bases. CDR1 is SGDLS, CDR2 YYNGEE, per germline. The CDR3 has 15 amino acids. The CDR3 region has the DNA TGTGCCAGCAGCGTAGAGGGGGCGACTAATGAAAAACTGTTTTTT. The encoded protein is CASSVEGATNEKLFF.

J is TRBJ1-5 and V is TRBV2; 7 positions agree with TRBD1. Germline V gene lookup returns CDR1 SNHLY and CDR2 FYNNEI. V shed 8 bases, J shed 2 bases, and the junction held 3 bases outside the gene matches. CDR3 length: 13 residues. This chain's CDR3 is CASEGGGNQPQHF. The CDR3 nucleotides read TGTGCCAGCGAAGGGGGCGGCAATCAGCCCCAGCATTTT. The full variable domain, in which reference TRBV2 and TRBJ1-5 provide the parts outside the CDR3, is EPEVTQTPSHQVTQMGQEVILRCVPISNHLYFYWYRQILGQKVEFLVSFYNNEISEKSEIFDDQFSVERPDGSNFTLKIRSTKLEDSAMYFCASEGGGNQPQHFGDGTRLSIL.

This clone has more than one count but fewer than ten. This sequence joins TRBV5-5 and TRBJ1-1; TRBD1 aligns across 7 bases. This CDR3 has 14 amino acids. Germline loops: CDR1 SGHKS, CDR2 YYEKEE (reference sequence). V was pared by 4 bases and J by 1 base, with 4 bases of the junction left unmatched. For the CDR3, the DNA is TGTGCCAGCAGCGCGGGGACAGCGAACACTGAAGCTTTCTTT. Translated, it gives CASSAGTANTEAFF.

The chain employs TRBV3-1 (or the pseudogene TRBV3-2) and TRBJ2-5; TRBD2 matches at 15 bases. Per the germline V gene, CDR1 is LGHDT and CDR2 is YNNKEL (reference sequence). The J segment lost 4 bases and the V segment lost 4 bases, leaving 10 bases of the junction unmatched. This CDR3 is built from 18 residues. CDR3 coding DNA: TGTGCCAGCAGCCCTCCCCGGACTAGCGGGGGGGCCCCAGAGACCCAGTACTTC. The encoded protein is CASSPPRTSGGAPETQYF.

J is TRBJ1-2 and V is TRBV3-1 (or the pseudogene TRBV3-2); tentatively, D is TRBD1 (6 bases). The V end was cut by 6 bases, the J end by 0 bases, with 8 bases between. The CDR3 spans 13 residues. Germline V gene data show CDR1 as LGHDT and CDR2 as YNNKEL (reference sequence). The CDR3 nucleotides read TGTGCCAGCAGTAACAGGGCTAACTATGGCTACACCTTC. Translating gives CASSNRANYGYTF.

The J gene is TRBJ1-2, the V gene TRBV19; the D is unclear. Trimming left V 4 bases short and J 6 bases short, with 12 bases between. CDR1 is LNHDA and CDR2 is SQIVND in the germline V gene (reference sequence). The CDR3 has 13 amino acids. This CDR3 is CASSTTYMDGYTF. CDR3 nucleotide sequence: TGTGCCAGTAGTACCACTTATATGGATGGCTACACCTTC. Supplemented by reference TRBV19 and TRBJ1-2, the full variable domain reads DGGITQSPKYLFRKEGQNVTLSCEQNLNHDAMYWYRQDPGQGLRLIYYSQIVNDFQKGDIAEGYSVSREKKESFPLTVTSAQKNPTAFYLCASSTTYMDGYTFGSGTRLTVV.

This chain connects TRBV6-4 to TRBJ1-1, with 7 bases lining up with TRBD1. Germline V lookup: CDR1 MRHNA, CDR2 SNTAGT. This CDR3 region has 14 residues. Trimming cost V 6 bases and J 1 base; bases outside gene matches: 5. The CDR3 reads CASRRWTGNTEAFF. CDR3 nucleotide sequence: TGTGCCAGCAGACGGTGGACAGGGAACACTGAAGCTTTCTTT.

V usage is TRBV7-9 and J usage is TRBJ1-2; a weak D match, TRBD1 (6 bases). Germline CDR1 is SEHNR and CDR2 is FQNEAQ (reference sequence). Trimming removed 5 bases from V and 5 bases from J, with 18 bases in between. The CDR3 is 15 amino acids. In DNA, the CDR3 is TGTGCCAGCAGCCCCCAGGGGCGGCCCCCATATGGCTACACCTTC. Translating it yields CASSPQGRPPYGYTF.

This clone was seen only once. This chain connects TRBV2 to TRBJ2-3; TRBD2 aligns across 13 bases. With V trimmed by 8 bases and J by 2 bases, 13 bases remained unmatched. The CDR3 length is 18 residues. The germline gives CDR1 SNHLY, CDR2 FYNNEI. CDR3 region: CASRYSGLAGHLTDTQYF. The CDR3 DNA reads TGTGCCAGCCGCTACTCGGGACTAGCGGGGCACCTCACAGATACGCAGTATTTT.

This sequence joins TRBV2 and TRBJ1-6, with D possibly matching TRBD1 (6 bases). In germline, CDR1 is SNHLY, CDR2 FYNNEI. The CDR3 contains 15 residues. The germline V and J ends were trimmed by 6 bases and 7 bases, with 16 bases remaining between them. The chain's CDR3 is CASRPPGQKNSPLHF. CDR3 nucleotides: TGTGCCAGCAGGCCCCCCGGACAGAAAAATTCACCCCTCCACTTT.

V usage is TRBV5-4 and J usage is TRBJ2-5; 11 nucleotides agree with TRBD2. CDR1 and CDR2 from the germline V gene are SGHNT and YYREEE (reference sequence). The CDR3 consists of 17 residues. Unmatched junction bases numbered 11, after V lost 4 bases and J lost 3 bases. The CDR3 nucleotides are TGTGCCAGCAGCGAAACTAGCGGGAGAGGTGGGAAAGAGACCCAGTACTTC. Protein: CASSETSGRGGKETQYF.

This clone was observed once. The CDR3 DNA sequence: TGTGCCAGCTCACAGCGGCTCGGGGTGTACGAGCAGTACTTC. Protein product: CASSQRLGVYEQYF. The chain is built from TRBV18 and TRBJ2-7; TRBD2 is a possible D gene (5 bases). CDR3 length equals 14 residues. V shed 4 bases and J shed 4 bases, with 14 bases lying between them. Germline CDR1 is KGHSH and CDR2 is LQKENI.

This chain uses TRBV9 with TRBJ2-3, with D tentatively TRBD2 (7 bases). The CDR3 runs to 16 residues. The V end was cut by 3 bases, the J end by 0 bases, with 14 bases between. The germline V gene has CDR1 SGDLS and CDR2 YYNGEE. CDR3 DNA: TGTGCCAGCAGCGCGGGGGGCGGCTTCAGCACAGATACGCAGTATTTT. This sequence encodes CASSAGGGFSTDTQYF.

The CDR3 DNA follows: TGTGCCAGCAGCTCCGGCGGGAGGGCAGTGGGTGAGCAGTTCTTC. Protein: CASSSGGRAVGEQFF. The V and J genes are TRBV11-2 and TRBJ2-1; 9 nucleotides line up with TRBD2. The CDR3 contains 15 residues. Germline V CDR1 and CDR2: SGHAT, FQNNGV. Trimming at V came to 4 bases and at J to 9 bases, leaving 10 bases not matched to a gene.

A few counts support this clone. The chain uses TRBV30 and TRBJ1-1, with no clear D. This CDR3 has 14 residues. The V and J ends lost 3 bases and 0 bases respectively, with 11 bases between them. Germline loops: CDR1 GTSNPN, CDR2 SVGIG (reference sequence). As DNA, the CDR3 is TGTGCCTGGAGACGGTTAAGCATGAACACTGAAGCTTTCTTT. Translating it yields CAWRRLSMNTEAFF.

This chain uses TRBV2 with TRBJ1-4, with unresolved D. Trimming cost V 3 bases and J 6 bases, with 11 bases left between them. In germline, CDR1 is SNHLY, CDR2 FYNNEI. The CDR3 is 14 residues long. DNA of the CDR3: TGTGCCAGCAGTGATGGCAGGCGGGATGAAAAACTGTTTTTT. It codes for CASSDGRRDEKLFF.

The rearrangement joins TRBV27 to TRBJ2-7; TRBD2 aligns across 8 bases. CDR1 is MNHEY and CDR2 is SMNVEV in the germline V gene (reference sequence). The CDR3 extends over 13 amino acids. The junction had 3 bases not matched to a gene; V was cut back by 4 bases and J by 4 bases. CDR3 in DNA: TGTGCCAGCAGTTCCGGGGGGGGATACGAGCAGTACTTC. Translated, it gives CASSSGGGYEQYF.

V gene TRBV5-1 combines with J gene TRBJ1-4; the D gene is possibly TRBD1 (5 bases). Trimming removed 1 base at V and 0 bases at J, with 10 bases between. CDR1 and CDR2 from the germline V gene are SGHRS and YFSETQ. The CDR3 contains 16 residues. The CDR3 DNA is TGCGCCAGCAGCTTGCAGGGCACGGCAACTAATGAAAAACTGTTTTTT. Translating gives CASSLQGTATNEKLFF.

This chain links TRBV3-1 (or the pseudogene TRBV3-2) with TRBJ1-4; TRBD1 matches 7 bases. CDR3 length: 13 residues. V gave up 7 bases and J gave up 4 bases; unmatched junction bases: 3. CDR1 and CDR2 from the germline V gene are LGHDT and YNNKEL (reference sequence). The CDR3, as DNA: TGTGCCAGCAAGGGACAGTATAATGAAAAACTGTTTTTT. Protein: CASKGQYNEKLFF.